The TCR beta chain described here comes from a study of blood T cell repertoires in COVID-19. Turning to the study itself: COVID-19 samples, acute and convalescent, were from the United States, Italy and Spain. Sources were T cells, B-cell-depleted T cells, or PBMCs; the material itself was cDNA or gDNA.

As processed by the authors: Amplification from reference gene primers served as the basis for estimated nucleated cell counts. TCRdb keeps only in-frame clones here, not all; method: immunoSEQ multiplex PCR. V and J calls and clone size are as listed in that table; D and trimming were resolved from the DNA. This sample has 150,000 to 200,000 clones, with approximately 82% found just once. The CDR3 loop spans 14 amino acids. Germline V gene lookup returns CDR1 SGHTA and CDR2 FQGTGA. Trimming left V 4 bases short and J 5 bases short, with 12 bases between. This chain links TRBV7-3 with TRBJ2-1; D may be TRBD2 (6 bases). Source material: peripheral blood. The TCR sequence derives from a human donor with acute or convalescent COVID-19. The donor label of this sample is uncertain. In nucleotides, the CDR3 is TGTGCCAGCAGCTGGGGGGAGCGAGACAATGAGCAGTTCTTC. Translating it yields CASSWGERDNEQFF.